A selection of T cell receptor beta chains follows, all from one sample in a study of blood T cells in healthy people across ages. TCRdb ran MiXCR on the 5' RACE reads and lists one entry per CDR3 protein. The sample includes 700,000 or so distinct CDR3 sequences, around two fifths of them seen just once. What was sequenced was blood. The receptors shown here come from a man older than 75 in good health. The CDR3 runs from the conserved cysteine through the conserved F or W. D genes are given only for firm matches. Rows give clone size only sometimes, using once, few, many, or a class for an expanded clone.

TRBJ2-5,NA,NA,TRBV5-6,TGTGCCAGCAGCTTGCATCAGGGAATGGGGGAGACCCAGTACTTC,CASSLHQGMGETQYF
TRBJ2-1,NA,few,TRBV20-1,TGCAGTGCTAAAGGCGGAGGGGAGTTCTTC,CSAKGGGEFF
TRBJ1-1,NA,few,TRBV4-1,TGCGCCAGCAGCCAAGATGAGGGGGAGGTAGACACTGAAGCTTTCTTT,CASSQDEGEVDTEAFF
TRBJ2-1,NA,NA,TRBV5-1,TGCGCCAGTAGCCACGGGACGGCTTACAATGAGCAGTTCTTC,CASSHGTAYNEQFF
TRBJ2-3,TRBD2,NA,TRBV5-1,TGCGCCAGCAGCTCATTAAGGGGACTAAGCACAGATACGCAGTATTTT,CASSSLRGLSTDTQYF
TRBJ1-1,NA,NA,TRBV3-1,TGTGCCAGCAGCCTACGGGGTACCGACGCTTTCTTT,CASSLRGTDAFF
TRBJ2-1,NA,NA,TRBV21-1,TGTGCCAGCAGCTCTCGTAAAAGGGGCCCCCTCTACAATGAGCAGTTCTTC,CASSSRKRGPLYNEQFF
TRBJ2-1,TRBD2,NA,TRBV7-2,TGTGCCAGCAGCTTTGATAGCGGGGAGCCAGCCTACGAGCAGTTCTTC,CASSFDSGEPAYEQFF
TRBJ2-5,NA,few,TRBV9,TGTGCCAGCAGCGTAGTTTCAGTGCCAGAGACCCAGTACTTC,CASSVVSVPETQYF
TRBJ1-2,TRBD1,NA,TRBV7-2,TGTGCCAGCACCAGGGGGAGCTATGGCTACACCTTC,CASTRGSYGYTF
TRBJ2-6,NA,once,TRBV12-3/TRBV12-4,TGTGCCAGCCGCACCAGGGGCTCTGGGGCCAACGTCCTGACTTTC,CASRTRGSGANVLTF
TRBJ2-1,TRBD2,NA,TRBV4-2,TGTGCCAGCAGATCTTCTCCGGGCCTAGCGGGAGTAAATGAGCAGTTCTTC,CASRSSPGLAGVNEQFF
TRBJ1-2,NA,NA,TRBV15,TGTGCCACCAGCAGAGATTGTGGAGGGAAGGATGGCTACACCTTC,CATSRDCGGKDGYTF
TRBJ1-4,NA,few,TRBV11-1,TGTGCCAGCAGCTCGTCCGGGGGAGCCCCCCATGAGCTGTTTTTT,CASSSSGGAPHELFF
TRBJ2-1,NA,few,TRBV4-2,TGTGCCAGCAGCCACCGGGGGGCGGATAATGAGCAGTTCTTC,CASSHRGADNEQFF
TRBJ2-5,TRBD1,few,TRBV20-1,TGCAGTGCAACGGACAGGGGGCGACGTAGTCAAGAGACCCAGTACTTC,CSATDRGRRSQETQYF
TRBJ2-3,TRBD2,NA,TRBV27,TGTGCCAGCAGCCCCCGTAGCGGGGGCAAACGCACGCAGTATTTT,CASSPRSGGKRTQYF
TRBJ1-1,NA,NA,TRBV20-1,TGCAATGCTAGTTTTTTCGGGGGGCCGGAGGACACTGAAGCTTTCTTT,CNASFFGGPEDTEAFF
TRBJ2-3,NA,few,TRBV6-2/TRBV6-3,TGTGCCAGCAGTTATATGGCGGGGTCGGGCGAGCAGTATTTT,CASSYMAGSGEQYF
TRBJ2-1,NA,NA,TRBV2,TGTGCCAGCACGAGTGACAATGAGCAGTTCTTC,CASTSDNEQFF
TRBJ2-5,TRBD1,few,TRBV7-9,TGTGCCAGCAGCTCCAGGGACAGGGTTCAAGAGACCCAGTACTTC,CASSSRDRVQETQYF
TRBJ2-1,NA,NA,TRBV24-1,TGTGCCACCGAAGAGGGAGCCTACAATGAGCAGTTCTTC,CATEEGAYNEQFF
TRBJ2-3,NA,few,TRBV24-1,TGTGCCACCAGTGACACAGACTCAACGTCAGATACGCAGTATTTT,CATSDTDSTSDTQYF
TRBJ1-2,TRBD1,NA,TRBV30,TGTGCCTGGAGGGATCCCGGGACAGGGATCTCCTATGGCTACACCTTC,CAWRDPGTGISYGYTF
TRBJ2-3,TRBD2,NA,TRBV11-2,TGTGCCAGCAGACCCTCCGGGACTAGGTCGACAGATACGCAGTATTTT,CASRPSGTRSTDTQYF
TRBJ2-5,TRBD1,NA,TRBV5-1,TGCGCCAGCAGCTGGGGGGACAGGGGTTTAAATGAGCAGTACTTC,CASSWGDRGLNEQYF
TRBJ2-7,NA,many,TRBV10-3,TGTGCCATCAAATTAGGGCCAACGACCTCCTACGAGCAGTACTTC,CAIKLGPTTSYEQYF
TRBJ1-2,NA,few,TRBV20-1,TGCAGTGCTAGAAAACCCCTGGGGGGAACTAACTATGGCTACACCTTC,CSARKPLGGTNYGYTF
TRBJ1-6,TRBD1,few,TRBV10-3,TGTGCCAGTCGACAGGGTGGGTCACCCCTCCACTTT,CASRQGGSPLHF
TRBJ2-3,TRBD2,few,TRBV20-1,TGCAGTGCTAAAAATGTTCTAGCGGGAGAAGGGTCAGATACGCAGTATTTT,CSAKNVLAGEGSDTQYF
TRBJ2-7,NA,few,TRBV14,TGTGCCAGCAGCCAAGGATGGGCGGGCTCCTACGAGCAGTACTTC,CASSQGWAGSYEQYF
TRBJ2-5,NA,few,TRBV15,TGTGCCACCAGCAACACCCTAGGAGTTGGGGCAAAAGAGACCCAGTACTTC,CATSNTLGVGAKETQYF
TRBJ2-5,TRBD1,NA,TRBV5-1,TGCGCCGGCAGCCAAGTCAAACAGGGGGCGGGAGAGACCCAGTACTTC,CAGSQVKQGAGETQYF
TRBJ1-5,NA,NA,TRBV5-6,TGTGCCAGCAGCTTGTTTGACTCCAGCAATCAGCCCCAGCATTTT,CASSLFDSSNQPQHF
TRBJ1-5,TRBD1,few,TRBV6-5,TGTGCCAGCAGTGGGACAGCGGGGCGCAATCAGCCCCAGCATTTT,CASSGTAGRNQPQHF
TRBJ2-4,NA,NA,TRBV6-2/TRBV6-3,TGTGCCAGCAGGGATGTTTACCCTTTAGTCAAAAACATTCAGTACTTC,CASRDVYPLVKNIQYF
TRBJ2-1,NA,NA,TRBV9,TGTGCCAGCAGCGCCTCCGCGGGACAGCCCTACAATGAGCAGTTCTTC,CASSASAGQPYNEQFF
TRBJ2-7,NA,few,TRBV3-1,TGTGCCAGCAGCCGGGGGGTTAAAAACGAGCAGTACTTC,CASSRGVKNEQYF
TRBJ1-2,TRBD1,NA,TRBV28,TGTGCCAGCAGTACGGGACCTCAGGGGGCGCATGGCTACACCTTC,CASSTGPQGAHGYTF
TRBJ2-1,TRBD2,NA,TRBV7-2,TGTGCCAGCACCTTTGTAGCGGGAGGGAGGAATGAGCAGTTCTTC,CASTFVAGGRNEQFF
TRBJ2-3,NA,NA,TRBV6-5,TGTGCCAGCAGCCAGCGGACGGAATACACAGATACGCAGTATTTT,CASSQRTEYTDTQYF
TRBJ2-7,TRBD2,NA,TRBV5-1,TGCGCCAGCAGCTTGGGGGCGGGAGGAAACGAGCAGTACTTC,CASSLGAGGNEQYF
TRBJ1-5,NA,NA,TRBV6-6,TGTGCCAGCGGCGGGGGCTCGGGCAATCAGCCCCAGCATTTT,CASGGGSGNQPQHF